This T cell receptor beta chain was documented in a study of shared clonotypes between healthy human individuals (dated by TCRdb to the early 2020s). Concerning the study at large: A few men and two women, aged 18 to 49 years, made up the cohort. The study deeply sequenced blood TCR repertoires of several healthy adults to estimate repertoire size and the extent of clonotype sharing between individuals. To increase sequencing depth and limit assay-specific biases, different laboratories used diverse techniques to prepare libraries and sequence TCR repertoires. Between about 0.94 and 8.9 billion PBMCs per donor were obtained by leukapheresis.

The donors were healthy, HIV-negative adults with no recently reported acute infections or vaccinations. All donors were Caucasian adults living in Nashville, Tennessee, USA. In the unsorted samples, 70 million to 90 million PBMCs were counted, and genomic DNA was extracted using the QIAamp DNA Blood Mini kit. Blood was collected by leukapheresis, and PBMCs were isolated by Ficoll-Histopaque density gradient centrifugation and then cryopreserved in liquid nitrogen vapor phase. As regards this clone: Its antigen is currently not known. No base-level quality is on record; no much larger clone is a single base apart. Other DNA sequences from this sample encode an identical CDR3 as well.

The germline V gene sets CDR1 to SGHAT and CDR2 to FQNNGV. Deletion took 0 bases off V and 5 bases off J, with a span of 10 bases between the germline ends. CDR3 length: 14 amino acids, cysteine to phenylalanine. Of all the DNA, just the CDR3 is kept, 42 bases in frame from base 1. What the authors observed across the whole study: Sampling was restricted to blood, and TCR repertoires in tissues likely differ from the TCR repertoires found in blood. The genetic and exposure-history diversity represented was limited by the small number of donors. Pairwise subsampling led to the expectation that sequencing depth would affect the degree of clonotype sharing among donors.

Using the deep immunoSEQ assay, TCR CDR3 regions were amplified from genomic DNA by multiplex PCR. Genomic DNA extracted from each cell subset was distributed evenly over all wells of several immunoSEQ 96-well plates, and each plate served as one replicate. Each replicate PCR for unsorted PBMC received roughly 0.3 ug genomic DNA, equal to tens of thousands of T cell genomes. Unsorted PBMC genomic DNA was sequenced across ten immunoSEQ deep assay plates. The purified libraries were quantified using a Qubit 3.0 fluorometer, sized with a Bioanalyzer 2100, and then quantified again using the KAPA Library Quantification kit. Every immunoSEQ 96-well plate was sequenced on a separate single-read 150-cycle Illumina NextSeq 550 flow cell. On the study's bioinformatics: Because the immunoSEQ output held only junctional sequences and lacked quality scores, the filtering could not match the filtering applied to full-length reads. To assign V/J genes and CDR3, sequences were annotated against IMGT germline references using PyIR, a Python wrapper for IgBLAST v1.9. Reads with weak V/J assignments (E-value above 1e-6), missing CDR3, stop codons, out-of-frame junctions, or ambiguous translated residues were removed. V3J clonotypes were defined by identical inferred V gene, J gene, and CDR3 amino acid sequence. The percentage overlap between two repertoires was calculated by dividing the number of shared unique clonotypes by the size of the smaller repertoire. Three approaches were used to assess repertoire richness: RTK rarefaction, the Chao1 estimator, and Recon v2.1 estimates of unobserved clonotypes. Here the immuneACCESS table is served through TCRdb, limited to in-frame sequences with V and J called. Missing clones are a known gap in these copies; in checked studies unresolved V genes cover under half, and the rest lacks a known reason. The D gene and trimming were derived from the DNA, and the V and J assignments and clone size from that table. This sample gives 500,000 to 650,000 clones in total; 70% to 80% of them show up just once. The top ten clones comprise around 12% of the sample.

This clonotype originated in a woman between 35 and 50 years old in good health. Some clones in this sample may be carry-over from other donors' samples. The chain joins TRBV11-2 to TRBJ1-1; a weak D assignment points to TRBD1 (6 bases agree). The sample comprised PBMCs. The nucleotides read TGTGCCAGCAGCTTAGAGAGGGGGGGGACTGAAGCTTTCTTT. This gives the protein CASSLERGGTEAFF.